This T cell receptor (beta chain) originates from a study of CD8+ T cells in alopecia areata. Findings and limits, study-wide: Lesional scalp, especially alopecia totalis/universalis, showed higher clonality than normal scalp. Administration of tofacitinib significantly diminished scalp clonality and expanded CD8+ clones within the top 100. Only one nonresponder was present, which leaves the link between baseline CD8+ expansion and response uncertain.

This CDR3 is 13 amino acids long. Germline V lookup: CDR1 GTSNPN, CDR2 SVGIG (reference sequence). Trimming took off 2 bases at V and 7 bases at J, with 14 bases between the two ends. Treatment: oral pan-JAK inhibitor, 5-10 mg twice daily. In regard to this clone: Antigen: not known.

Isolated RNA was reverse transcribed into cDNA used as the sequencing template. Assay used: immunoSEQ multiplex PCR; TCRdb lists only in-frame clones, some missing. Altogether some 190,000 clones are present, more than 60% being singletons, with the ten largest covering roughly 1.2%. This receptor was identified in a human donor with alopecia areata. The sequenced sample was CD4+ T cells sorted from blood, obtained at approximately week 42, from a patient treated with tofacitinib. The V call is TRBV30, the J call TRBJ1-2; D is possibly TRBD1 (5 bases). The CDR3 protein is CAWSSPGAGGYTF. The CDR3 region has the DNA TGTGCCTGGAGTTCGCCCGGGGCTGGTGGCTACACCTTC.